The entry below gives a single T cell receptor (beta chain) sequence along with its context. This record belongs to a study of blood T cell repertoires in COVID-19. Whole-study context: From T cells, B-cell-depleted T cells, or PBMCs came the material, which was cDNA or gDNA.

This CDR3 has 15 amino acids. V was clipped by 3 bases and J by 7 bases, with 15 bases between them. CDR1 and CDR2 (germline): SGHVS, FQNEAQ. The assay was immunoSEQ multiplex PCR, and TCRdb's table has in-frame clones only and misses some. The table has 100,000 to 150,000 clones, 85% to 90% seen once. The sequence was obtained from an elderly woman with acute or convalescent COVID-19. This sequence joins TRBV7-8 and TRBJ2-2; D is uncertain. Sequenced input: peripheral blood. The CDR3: CASSFNGFRFGELFF. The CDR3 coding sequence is TGTGCCAGCAGCTTTAACGGGTTTAGGTTCGGGGAGCTGTTTTTT. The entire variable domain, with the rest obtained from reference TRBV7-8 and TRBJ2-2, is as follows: GAGVSQSPRYKVAKRGQDVALRCDPISGHVSLFWYQQALGQGPEFLTYFQNEAQLDKSGLPSDRFFAERPEGSVSTLKIQRTQQEDSAVYLCASSFNGFRFGELFFGEGSRLTVL.